Listed below are T cell receptor beta chains from one sample, sequenced in a study of cytomegalovirus exposure and HLA in healthy donors. Data came from immunoSEQ multiplex PCR; TCRdb stores just in-frame clones and leaves some out. The sample holds 190,000 or so clones, about 85% seen once. The sequenced sample consisted of PBMCs. The receptor set was obtained from a male donor in good health and CMV-seropositive. The CDR3 runs from the conserved cysteine through the conserved F or W. A D gene is named only where the DNA matches it firmly. Clone sizes are given selectively: once, few, many, or a class where the clone is expanded.

cdr3_length j_call clone_size v_call d_call cdr3_aa cdr3_nt
15 TRBJ1-2 - TRBV2 TRBD1 CASSGLRQGALGYTF TGTGCCAGCAGTGGATTGCGACAGGGGGCGCTTGGCTACACCTTC
16 TRBJ1-1 - TRBV6-5 - CASSYNDGRVPEGAFF TGTGCCAGCAGTTACAATGATGGCAGGGTCCCGGAGGGAGCTTTCTTT
16 TRBJ2-3 - TRBV11-2 TRBD2 CASSSLRGGTQDTQYF TGTGCCAGCAGCTCCTTACGGGGGGGTACGCAAGATACGCAGTATTTT
18 TRBJ2-6 - TRBV5-4 TRBD2 CASSLLASGGPGANVLTF TGTGCCAGCAGCTTGTTGGCTAGCGGGGGCCCTGGGGCCAACGTCCTGACTTTC
13 TRBJ1-1 - TRBV2 TRBD1 CASSEDRDTEAFF TGTGCCAGCAGTGAGGACAGGGATACTGAAGCTTTCTTT
14 TRBJ1-1 once TRBV2 TRBD1 CASSEKGARTEAFF TGTGCCAGCAGTGAAAAGGGGGCGAGGACTGAAGCTTTCTTT
15 TRBJ1-5 few TRBV5-1 TRBD1 CASSLGDSTNQPQHF TGCGCCAGCAGCTTGGGGGACAGCACGAATCAGCCCCAGCATTTT
15 TRBJ2-2 - TRBV5-1 - CASTFRQANTGELFF TGCGCCAGCACCTTCAGACAGGCGAACACCGGGGAGCTGTTTTTT
16 TRBJ2-7 - TRBV11-2 TRBD1 CASSLDWGTGAYEQYF TGTGCCAGCAGCTTAGATTGGGGGACAGGGGCCTACGAGCAGTACTTC
17 TRBJ2-3 - TRBV9 TRBD2 CASSVGVAGGGTDTQYF TGTGCCAGCAGCGTAGGGGTAGCGGGTGGTGGGACAGATACGCAGTATTTT
14 TRBJ1-5 - TRBV9 TRBD1 CASSATGGNQPQHF TGTGCCAGCAGTGCTACAGGGGGCAATCAGCCCCAGCATTTT
16 TRBJ2-7 - TRBV7-2 TRBD1 CASSLDSGQLSYEQYF TGTGCCAGCAGCTTAGATTCGGGACAGCTCTCCTACGAGCAGTACTTC
19 TRBJ2-3 - TRBV7-9 TRBD2 CASSFPQTAAGGRRDTQYF TGTGCCAGCAGCTTTCCCCAAACAGCAGCGGGGGGGCGGAGAGATACGCAGTATTTT
15 TRBJ2-1 - TRBV6-1 TRBD2 CASSESGRVTNEQFF TGTGCCAGCAGTGAAAGCGGGAGGGTGACGAATGAGCAGTTCTTC
11 TRBJ1-2 - TRBV29-1 - CSVEDGRGYTF TGCAGCGTTGAAGACGGGAGGGGCTACACCTTC
15 TRBJ1-1 - TRBV5-1 TRBD1 CASSLSQIGTGEAFF TGCGCCAGCAGCTTGAGCCAGATAGGGACAGGGGAAGCTTTCTTT
15 TRBJ2-3 - TRBV4-2 - CASSQDPRSTDTQYF TGTGCCAGCAGCCAAGATCCCCGTAGCACAGATACGCAGTATTTT
19 TRBJ2-5 - TRBV14 TRBD2 CASSQDNVVLAGGSETQYF TGTGCCAGCAGCCAAGATAACGTGGTACTAGCGGGAGGGTCAGAGACCCAGTACTTC
14 TRBJ1-1 once TRBV5-6 - CASSRVLSGTEAFF TGTGCCAGCAGCCGGGTTTTATCTGGAACTGAAGCTTTCTTT
16 TRBJ2-4 - TRBV5-4 - CASSLGAGRPENIQYF TGTGCCAGCAGCTTAGGGGCGGGACGGCCGGAAAACATTCAGTACTTC
13 TRBJ1-2 few TRBV7-8 - CASSLRYPYGYTF TGTGCCAGCAGTCTTAGATATCCCTATGGCTACACCTTC
19 TRBJ2-3 - TRBV19 TRBD2 CASSPRSGLAGGITDTQYF TGTGCCAGTAGTCCTCGATCGGGACTAGCGGGAGGCATCACAGATACGCAGTATTTT
16 TRBJ2-3 - TRBV9 - CASSLRQGTNTDTQYF TGTGCCAGCAGCCTACGACAGGGGACTAACACAGATACGCAGTATTTT
16 TRBJ2-5 - TRBV6-6 TRBD2 CASSLGLAGTQETQYF TGTGCCAGCAGTTTAGGACTAGCGGGGACTCAAGAGACCCAGTACTTC
14 TRBJ1-6 - TRBV7-9 - CASTVGGGNSPLHF TGTGCCAGCACCGTCGGCGGGGGTAATTCACCCCTCCACTTT
13 TRBJ1-4 - TRBV29-1 - CSVRGLANEKLFF TGCAGCGTTCGGGGGTTAGCTAATGAAAAACTGTTTTTT
11 TRBJ2-1 - TRBV29-1 - CSVAPSNEQFF TGCAGCGTTGCCCCTTCCAATGAGCAGTTCTTC
15 TRBJ2-7 - TRBV18 - CASSLGRTPSYEQYF TGTGCCAGCTCGCTGGGCCGAACTCCGTCCTACGAGCAGTACTTC
15 TRBJ1-2 - TRBV4-3 - CASSQDLQGLYGYTF TGCGCCAGCAGCCAAGACTTACAGGGCCTGTATGGCTACACCTTC
14 TRBJ2-1 - TRBV6-1 TRBD1 CASGTGQGRNEQFF TGTGCCTCAGGGACGGGACAGGGTCGCAATGAGCAGTTCTTC
16 TRBJ1-1 - TRBV5-8 TRBD1 CASSFRGKGLNTEAFF TGTGCCAGCAGCTTCAGGGGGAAGGGCTTGAACACTGAAGCTTTCTTT
14 TRBJ1-2 - TRBV7-9 - CASSPVQGNYGYTF TGTGCCAGCAGCCCCGTACAGGGAAACTATGGCTACACCTTC
15 TRBJ2-2 - TRBV11-3 TRBD1 CASSFGTGRAGELFF TGTGCCAGCAGCTTCGGGACAGGTCGGGCCGGGGAGCTGTTTTTT
12 TRBJ1-3 - TRBV6-5 - CASWEGGEAIYF TGTGCCAGCTGGGAGGGGGGCGAGGCCATATATTTT
15 TRBJ2-3 few TRBV30 TRBD2 CAWSRSGRVTDTQYF TGTGCCTGGAGCAGGAGCGGGAGAGTTACAGATACGCAGTATTTT
17 TRBJ2-7 - TRBV27 TRBD2 CASSFAGGPVSGYEQYF TGTGCCAGCAGTTTTGCGGGAGGGCCGGTAAGTGGCTACGAGCAGTACTTC
14 TRBJ1-3 - TRBV5-1 - CASSLGQAGNTIYF TGCGCCAGCAGCTTGGGACAGGCTGGAAACACCATATATTTT